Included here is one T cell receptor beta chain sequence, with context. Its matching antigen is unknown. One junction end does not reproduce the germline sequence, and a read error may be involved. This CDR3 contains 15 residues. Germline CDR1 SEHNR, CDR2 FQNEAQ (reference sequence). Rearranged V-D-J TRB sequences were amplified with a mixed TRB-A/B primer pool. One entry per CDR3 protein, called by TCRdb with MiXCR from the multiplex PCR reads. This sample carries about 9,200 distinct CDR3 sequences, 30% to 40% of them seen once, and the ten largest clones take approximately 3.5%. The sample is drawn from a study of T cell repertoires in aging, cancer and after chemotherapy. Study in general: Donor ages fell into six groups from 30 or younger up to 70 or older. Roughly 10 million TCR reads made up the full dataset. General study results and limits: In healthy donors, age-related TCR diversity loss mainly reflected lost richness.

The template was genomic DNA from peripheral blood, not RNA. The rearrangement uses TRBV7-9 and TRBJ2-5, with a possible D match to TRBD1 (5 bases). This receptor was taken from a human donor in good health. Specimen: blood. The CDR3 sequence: CASSLTPGSLEIQYF. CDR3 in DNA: TGTGCCAGCAGCCTAACTCCAGGGTCTCTGGAGATCCAGTACTTC.